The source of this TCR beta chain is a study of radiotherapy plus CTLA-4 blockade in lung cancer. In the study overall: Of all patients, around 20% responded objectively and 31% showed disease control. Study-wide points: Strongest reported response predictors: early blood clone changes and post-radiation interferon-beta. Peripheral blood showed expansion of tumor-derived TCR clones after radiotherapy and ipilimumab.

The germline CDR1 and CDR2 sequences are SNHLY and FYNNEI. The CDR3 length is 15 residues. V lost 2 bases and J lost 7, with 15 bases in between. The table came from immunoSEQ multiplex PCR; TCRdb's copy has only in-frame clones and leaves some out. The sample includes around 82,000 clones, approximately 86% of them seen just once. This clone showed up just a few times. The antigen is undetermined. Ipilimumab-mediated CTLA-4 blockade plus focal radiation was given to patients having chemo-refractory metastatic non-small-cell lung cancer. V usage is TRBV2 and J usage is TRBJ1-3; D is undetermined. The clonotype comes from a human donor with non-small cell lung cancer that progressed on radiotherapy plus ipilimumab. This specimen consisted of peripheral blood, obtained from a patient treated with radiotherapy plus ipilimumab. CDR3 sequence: CASSESGSPSNTIYF. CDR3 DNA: TGTGCCAGCAGTGAAAGTGGGTCCCCCAGTAACACCATATATTTT.